This T cell receptor (beta chain) was recorded in a study of response to subunit inactivated influenza vaccine (dated by TCRdb to 2016 to 2019). Broadly, across the study: To follow how T cells responded to a trivalent subunit inactivated influenza vaccine, the researchers relied on deep quantitative profiling of the T cell receptor repertoire. The research as a whole found: The authors suggested that each seasonal influenza vaccination may recruit only a limited number of new T cells.

CDR1 and CDR2, per the germline V gene (reference sequence), are DFQATT and SNEGSKA. V and J are trimmed by 6 bases and 3 bases, and the gene matches miss 13 bases of the junction. From the cysteine up to the phenylalanine, the CDR3 has a length of 15 residues. Only CDR3 DNA is held: 45 bases, read in frame from base 1. The library was made by RT-PCR. Instrument on record: Illumina HiSeq 2500. The raw public reads went through TCRdb reprocessing: fastp at Q25, MiXCR clone calling, in-frame beta chains kept. Under each unique CDR3 protein, matching rows form one entry showing the most common genes and DNA. The sample has hundreds of thousands of distinct CDR3 sequences on record, 10% to 15% of them singletons. The top ten hold about an eighth of the sample. This clonotype turned up a few times. No antigen is known for it. Qualities for individual bases were not recorded, and no much larger clone is one base off.

The time point label for this specimen denotes: 45 days after influenza vaccine administration. The TCR was taken from a man aged 50 to 59 who received an inactivated influenza vaccine. Donor details come from another sample of the same person, matched by shared clones. The specimen was PBMCs from blood, collected roughly 6 weeks after vaccination. Here the chain combines TRBV20-1 and TRBJ1-2; 7 bases in the middle match TRBD1. The sequence in DNA is TGCAGTGCCAGGGGGAGTCCTGCAGGGCACTATGGCTACACCTTC. This gives the protein CSARGSPAGHYGYTF.